The clone carrying this T cell receptor (beta chain) was counted a few times. Antigen: not known. This sample was taken from a study of cytomegalovirus exposure and HLA in healthy donors. Overall study findings and caveats: Sequencing depth across donors, presence/absence analyses assumed, was roughly uniform. Excluded were some V segments that proved indistinguishable, including TRBV6-2 and TRBV6-3.

In germline, CDR1 is LNHDA, CDR2 SQIVND (reference sequence). This CDR3 comprises 14 residues. Trimming removed 9 bases from V and 1 base from J, with 13 bases in between. The PCR contained 60 Vbeta and 13 Jbeta primers. In the source study's methods: Among the unique TCR beta chains that a later analysis counted, about 86 million in all, roughly 11 million were shared. Here immunoSEQ multiplex PCR was the method, and the copy in TCRdb shows in-frame clones only, minus some. The DNA was the basis for D and trimming; V, J and clone size are from that table. Here the sample spans roughly 150,000 clones, roughly 80% being singletons.

Sequencing was performed on PBMCs. The rearrangement joins TRBV19 to TRBJ1-5, with D possibly being TRBD1 (6 bases). The sequence was collected from a girl aged 2-10 years in good health and CMV-seropositive. CDR3 DNA: TGTGCCAGAACCGGGACAAGAAGCAATCAGCCCCAGCATTTT. Translation gives CARTGTRSNQPQHF.